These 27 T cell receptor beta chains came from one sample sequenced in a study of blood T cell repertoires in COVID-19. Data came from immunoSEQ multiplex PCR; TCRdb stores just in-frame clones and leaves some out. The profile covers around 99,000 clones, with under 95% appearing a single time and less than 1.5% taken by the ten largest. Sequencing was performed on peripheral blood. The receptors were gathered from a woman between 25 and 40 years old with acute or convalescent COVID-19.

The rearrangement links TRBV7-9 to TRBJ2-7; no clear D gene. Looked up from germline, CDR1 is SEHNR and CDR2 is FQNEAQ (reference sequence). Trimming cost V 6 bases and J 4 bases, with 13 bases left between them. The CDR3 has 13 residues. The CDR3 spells CASSPVNLYEQYF. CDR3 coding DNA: TGTGCCAGCAGTCCCGTAAATCTTTACGAGCAGTACTTC.

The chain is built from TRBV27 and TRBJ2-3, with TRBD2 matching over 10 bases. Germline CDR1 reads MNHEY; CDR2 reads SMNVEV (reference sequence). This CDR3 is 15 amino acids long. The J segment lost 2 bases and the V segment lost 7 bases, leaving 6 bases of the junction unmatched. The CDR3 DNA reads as TGTGCCAGCAATCTAGCGGGGGCCTACACAGATACGCAGTATTTT. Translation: CASNLAGAYTDTQYF.

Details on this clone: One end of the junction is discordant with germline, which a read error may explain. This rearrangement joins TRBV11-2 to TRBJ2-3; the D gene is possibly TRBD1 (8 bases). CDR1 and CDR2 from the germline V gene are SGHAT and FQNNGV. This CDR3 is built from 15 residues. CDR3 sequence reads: CASSLDRGGGDTQYF. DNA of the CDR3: TGTGCCAGCAGCCTAGACAGGGGAGGGGGAGATACGCAGTATTTT. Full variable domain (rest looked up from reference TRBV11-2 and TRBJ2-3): EAGVAQSPRYKIIEKRQSVAFWCNPISGHATLYWYQQILGQGPKLLIQFQNNGVVDDSQLPKDRFSAERLKGVDSTLKIQPAKLEDSAVYLCASSLDRGGGDTQYFGPGTRLTVL.

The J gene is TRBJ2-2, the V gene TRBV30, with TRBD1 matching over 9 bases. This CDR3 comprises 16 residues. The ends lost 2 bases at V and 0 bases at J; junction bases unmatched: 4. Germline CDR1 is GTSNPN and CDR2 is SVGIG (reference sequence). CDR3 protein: CAWSTNRGPNTGELFF. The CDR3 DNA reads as TGTGCCTGGAGTACTAACAGGGGGCCGAACACCGGGGAGCTGTTTTTT. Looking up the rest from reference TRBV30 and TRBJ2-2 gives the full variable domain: SQTIHQWPATLVQPVGSPLSLECTVEGTSNPNLYWYRQAAGRGLQLLFYSVGIGQISSEVPQNLSASRPQDRQFILSSKKLLLSDSGFYLCAWSTNRGPNTGELFFGEGSRLTVL.

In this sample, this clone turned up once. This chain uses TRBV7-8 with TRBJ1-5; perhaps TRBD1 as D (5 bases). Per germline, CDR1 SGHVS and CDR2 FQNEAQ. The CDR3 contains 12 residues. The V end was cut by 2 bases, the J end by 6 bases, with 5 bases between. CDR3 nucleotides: TGTGCCAGCAGCTTAAGGGGTCAGCCCCAGCATTTT. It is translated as CASSLRGQPQHF.

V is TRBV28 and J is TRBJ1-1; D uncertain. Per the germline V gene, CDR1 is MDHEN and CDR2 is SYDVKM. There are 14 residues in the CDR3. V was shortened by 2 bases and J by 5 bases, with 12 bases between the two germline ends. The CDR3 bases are TGTGCCAGCAGTTTAGGTGGAGGGCGGACTGAAGCTTTCTTT. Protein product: CASSLGGGRTEAFF.

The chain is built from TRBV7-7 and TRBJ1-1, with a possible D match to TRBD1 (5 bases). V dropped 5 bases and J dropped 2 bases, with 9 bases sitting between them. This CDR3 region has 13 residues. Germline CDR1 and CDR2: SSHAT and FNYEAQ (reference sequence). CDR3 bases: TGTGCCAGCAGCCGAGACAGAAACACTGAAGCTTTCTTT. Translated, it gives CASSRDRNTEAFF.

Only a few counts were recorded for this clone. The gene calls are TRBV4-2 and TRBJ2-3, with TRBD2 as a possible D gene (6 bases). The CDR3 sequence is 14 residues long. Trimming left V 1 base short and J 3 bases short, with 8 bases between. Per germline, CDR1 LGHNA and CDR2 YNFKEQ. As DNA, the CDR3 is TGTGCCAGCAGCCAAGTGGGAGGTACAGATACGCAGTATTTT. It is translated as CASSQVGGTDTQYF.

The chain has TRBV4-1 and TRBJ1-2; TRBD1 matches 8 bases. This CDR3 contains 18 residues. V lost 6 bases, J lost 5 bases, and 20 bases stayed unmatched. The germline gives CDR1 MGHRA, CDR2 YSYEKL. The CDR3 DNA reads TGCGCCAGCAGACCGAGACAGGGGAAAGGGTCGTCGTGGTATGGCTACACCTTC. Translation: CASRPRQGKGSSWYGYTF.

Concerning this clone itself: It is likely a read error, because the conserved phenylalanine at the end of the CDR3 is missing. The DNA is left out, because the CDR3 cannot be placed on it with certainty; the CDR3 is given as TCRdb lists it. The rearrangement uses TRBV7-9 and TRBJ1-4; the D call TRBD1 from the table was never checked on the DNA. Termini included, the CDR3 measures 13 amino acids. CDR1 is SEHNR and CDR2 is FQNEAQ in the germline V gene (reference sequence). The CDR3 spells CASSLEGEQGHHS.

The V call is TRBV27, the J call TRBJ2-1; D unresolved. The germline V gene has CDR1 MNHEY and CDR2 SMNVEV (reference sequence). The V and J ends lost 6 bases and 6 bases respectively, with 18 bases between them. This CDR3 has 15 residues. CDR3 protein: CASSPDQSRVNEQFF. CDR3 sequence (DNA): TGTGCCAGCAGCCCCGATCAAAGTAGAGTCAATGAGCAGTTCTTC.

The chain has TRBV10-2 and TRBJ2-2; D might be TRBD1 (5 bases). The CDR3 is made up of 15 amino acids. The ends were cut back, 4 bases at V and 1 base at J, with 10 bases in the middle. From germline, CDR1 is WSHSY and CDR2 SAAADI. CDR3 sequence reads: CASSGQTRNTGELFF. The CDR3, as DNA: TGCGCCAGCAGTGGACAGACCCGGAACACCGGGGAGCTGTTTTTT.

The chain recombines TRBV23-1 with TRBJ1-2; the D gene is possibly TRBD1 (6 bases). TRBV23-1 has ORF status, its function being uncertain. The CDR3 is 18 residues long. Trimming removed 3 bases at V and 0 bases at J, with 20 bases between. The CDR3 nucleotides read TGCGCCAGCAGTCATTACCCCCGGGACACGAACCCTAACTATGGCTACACCTTC. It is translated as CASSHYPRDTNPNYGYTF.

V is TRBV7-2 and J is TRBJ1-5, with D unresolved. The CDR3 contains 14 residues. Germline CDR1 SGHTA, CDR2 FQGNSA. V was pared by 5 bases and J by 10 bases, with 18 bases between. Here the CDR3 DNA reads TGTGCCAGCAGCCCATTCGAGGGCGGAGGCCCCCAGCATTTT. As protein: CASSPFEGGGPQHF.

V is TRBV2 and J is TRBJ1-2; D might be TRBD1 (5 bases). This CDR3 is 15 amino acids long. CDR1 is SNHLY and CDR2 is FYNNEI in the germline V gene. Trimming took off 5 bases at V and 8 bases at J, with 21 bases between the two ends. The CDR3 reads CASSPGLSSGVGYTF. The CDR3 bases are TGTGCCAGCAGTCCGGGACTTTCATCCGGGGTCGGCTACACCTTC. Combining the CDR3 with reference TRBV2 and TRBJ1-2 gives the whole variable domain EPEVTQTPSHQVTQMGQEVILRCVPISNHLYFYWYRQILGQKVEFLVSFYNNEISEKSEIFDDQFSVERPDGSNFTLKIRSTKLEDSAMYFCASSPGLSSGVGYTFGSGTRLTVV.

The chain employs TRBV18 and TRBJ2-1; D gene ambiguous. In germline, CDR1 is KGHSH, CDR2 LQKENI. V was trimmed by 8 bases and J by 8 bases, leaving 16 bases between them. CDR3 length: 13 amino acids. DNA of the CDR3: TGTGCCAGCAGATCGGTCGGGTTCGATGAGCAGTTCTTC. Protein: CASRSVGFDEQFF.

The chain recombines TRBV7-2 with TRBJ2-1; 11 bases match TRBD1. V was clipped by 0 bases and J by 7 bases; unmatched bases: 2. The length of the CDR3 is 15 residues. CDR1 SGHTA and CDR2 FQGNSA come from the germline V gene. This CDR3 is CASSLAGQGVNEQFF. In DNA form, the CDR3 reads TGTGCCAGCAGCTTAGCGGGACAGGGGGTTAATGAGCAGTTCTTC.

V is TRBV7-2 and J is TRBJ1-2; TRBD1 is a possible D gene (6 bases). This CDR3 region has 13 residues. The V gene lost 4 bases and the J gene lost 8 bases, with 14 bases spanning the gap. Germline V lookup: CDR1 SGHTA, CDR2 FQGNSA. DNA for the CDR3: TGTGCCAGCAGCTCCTACAGGGTTGAGGGCTACACCTTC. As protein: CASSSYRVEGYTF.

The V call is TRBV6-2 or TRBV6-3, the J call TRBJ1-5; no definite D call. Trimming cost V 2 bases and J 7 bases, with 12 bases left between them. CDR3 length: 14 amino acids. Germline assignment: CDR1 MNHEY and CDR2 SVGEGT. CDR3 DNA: TGTGCCAGCAGTTACGGTGCGGGTGGCCAGCCCCAGCATTTT. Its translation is CASSYGAGGQPQHF.

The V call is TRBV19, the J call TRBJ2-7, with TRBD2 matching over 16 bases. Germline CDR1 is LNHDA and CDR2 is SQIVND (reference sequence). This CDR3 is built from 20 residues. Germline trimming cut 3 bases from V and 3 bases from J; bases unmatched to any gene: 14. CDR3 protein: CASSMPTPGLAGGGNYEQYF. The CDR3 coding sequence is TGTGCCAGTAGTATGCCCACACCGGGACTAGCGGGGGGGGGAAACTACGAGCAGTACTTC.

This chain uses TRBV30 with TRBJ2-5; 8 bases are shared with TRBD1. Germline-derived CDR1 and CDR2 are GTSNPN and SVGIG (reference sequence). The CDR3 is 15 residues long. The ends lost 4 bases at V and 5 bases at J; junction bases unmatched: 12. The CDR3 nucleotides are TGTGCCTGGACCCCCGGGACAGGTCGAGGGGAGACCCAGTACTTC. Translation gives CAWTPGTGRGETQYF.

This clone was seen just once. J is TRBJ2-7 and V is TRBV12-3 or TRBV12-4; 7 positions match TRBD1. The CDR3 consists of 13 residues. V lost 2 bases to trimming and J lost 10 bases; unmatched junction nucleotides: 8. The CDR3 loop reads CASSLNSPGGQYF. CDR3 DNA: TGTGCCAGCAGTTTAAACTCGCCAGGGGGTCAGTACTTC.

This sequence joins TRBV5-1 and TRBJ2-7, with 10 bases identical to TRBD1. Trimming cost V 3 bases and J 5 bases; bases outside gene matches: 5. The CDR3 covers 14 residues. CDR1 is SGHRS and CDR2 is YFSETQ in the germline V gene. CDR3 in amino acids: CASSWDRGDDEQYF. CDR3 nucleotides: TGCGCCAGCAGCTGGGACAGGGGCGACGACGAGCAGTACTTC.

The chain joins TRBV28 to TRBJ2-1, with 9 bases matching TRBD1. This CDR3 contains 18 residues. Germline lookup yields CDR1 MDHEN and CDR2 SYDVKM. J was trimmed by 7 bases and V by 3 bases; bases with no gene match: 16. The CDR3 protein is CASSFDSPDRGKFNEQFF. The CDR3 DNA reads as TGTGCCAGCAGTTTTGATTCCCCGGACAGGGGTAAATTTAATGAGCAGTTCTTC.

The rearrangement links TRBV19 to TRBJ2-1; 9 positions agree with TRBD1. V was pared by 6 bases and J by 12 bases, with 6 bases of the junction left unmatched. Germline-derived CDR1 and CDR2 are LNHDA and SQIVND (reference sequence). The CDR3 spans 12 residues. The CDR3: CASRGQGRRQFF. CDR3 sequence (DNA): TGTGCCAGTAGAGGACAGGGGAGGCGGCAGTTCTTC.

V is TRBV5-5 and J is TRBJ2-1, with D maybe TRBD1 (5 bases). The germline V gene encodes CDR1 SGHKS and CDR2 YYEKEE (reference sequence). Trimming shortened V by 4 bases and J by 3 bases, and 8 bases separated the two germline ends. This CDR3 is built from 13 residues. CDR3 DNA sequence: TGTGCCAGCAGCCCAGGGTACTACAATGAGCAGTTCTTC. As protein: CASSPGYYNEQFF.

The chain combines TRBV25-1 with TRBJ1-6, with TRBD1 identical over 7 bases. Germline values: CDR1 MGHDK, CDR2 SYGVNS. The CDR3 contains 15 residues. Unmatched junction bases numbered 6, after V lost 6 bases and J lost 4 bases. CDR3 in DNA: TGTGCCAGCAGCGATCCGGGACAGTATAATTCACCCCTCCACTTT. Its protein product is CASSDPGQYNSPLHF.